This T cell receptor (beta chain) was profiled in a study of blood T cell repertoires in COVID-19. About the research overall: The samples span acute and convalescent COVID-19 from the United States, Italy and Spain. T cells, B-cell-depleted T cells, or PBMCs provided the cDNA or gDNA that served as material.

The CDR3 sequence is 17 residues long. Germline lookup yields CDR1 SEHNR and CDR2 FQNEAQ (reference sequence). V was trimmed by 0 bases and J by 6 bases, leaving 20 bases between them. Per the study methods: Reference gene primer amplification yielded estimated nucleated cell counts. The table came from immunoSEQ multiplex PCR; TCRdb's copy has only in-frame clones and leaves some out. V and J calls and clone size come straight from that table; D and trimming were deduced from the DNA. The sample has about 160,000 clones, about 93% seen once. This clonotype was obtained from a woman in her 50s with acute or convalescent COVID-19. V gene TRBV7-9 combines with J gene TRBJ1-2; D remains ambiguous. The sequencing sample was made of peripheral blood. Written as DNA, the CDR3 is TGTGCCAGCAGCTTAGCGCAAGGGAGTGGGTTAGTCCATGGCTACACCTTC. As protein: CASSLAQGSGLVHGYTF.